This TCR beta chain was observed in a study of persistence of HIV-infected CD4 T cells. Study-level findings and limits: Degenerate expanded CDR3beta sequences were enriched among CMV- and Gag-responding cells.

This nonspecific control used anti-CD3/anti-CD28 bead stimulation of CD4+ T cells. Sorting selected CD4+ T cells upregulating both CD40 ligand and CD69. These HIV-1-infected adults initiated suppressive ART in chronic infection. Inclusion required CMV-positive serology and CD4+ counts above 400 cells/uL. For around 18 hours, CD8-depleted PBMCs received anti-CD28/CD49d costimulation, a CD40-blocking antibody and enfuvirtide. Comment on this clone: Its antigen is unidentified.

This was the immunoSEQ version 4 assay in survey mode. Data came from immunoSEQ multiplex PCR; TCRdb stores just in-frame clones and leaves some out. The table lists tens of thousands of clones, about 87% of them singletons. This CDR3 is built from 20 residues. Trimming shortened V by 7 bases and J by 0 bases, and 25 bases separated the two germline ends. The germline CDR1 and CDR2 sequences are SNHLY and FYNNEI. This rearrangement joins TRBV2 to TRBJ1-6; D gene uncertain. The TCR comes from an adult woman with HIV who was CMV-seropositive. Sequenced here: CD4+ T cells sorted from PBMCs after 18-hour stimulation, sampled from a patient who received antiretroviral therapy. For the CDR3, the DNA is TGTGCCAGCAAATCCCTAAATGCCAGAACTGGGAGCTCCTATAATTCACCCCTCCACTTT. It specifies CASKSLNARTGSSYNSPLHF.